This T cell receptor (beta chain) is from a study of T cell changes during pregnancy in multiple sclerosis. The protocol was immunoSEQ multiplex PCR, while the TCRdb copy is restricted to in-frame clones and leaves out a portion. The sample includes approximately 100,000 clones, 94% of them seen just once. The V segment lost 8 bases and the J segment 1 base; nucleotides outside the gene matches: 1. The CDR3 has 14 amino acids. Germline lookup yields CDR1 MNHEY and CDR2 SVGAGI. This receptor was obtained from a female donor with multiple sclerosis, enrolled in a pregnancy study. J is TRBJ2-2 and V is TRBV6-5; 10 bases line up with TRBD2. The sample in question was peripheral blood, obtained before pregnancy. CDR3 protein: CASGLAENTGELFF. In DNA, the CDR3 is TGTGCCAGCGGACTAGCGGAGAACACCGGGGAGCTGTTTTTT.